The 6 T cell receptor beta chains below were found in one sample sequenced in a study of OX40 agonist ivuxolimab in advanced cancers. Repertoires were generated with immunoSEQ multiplex PCR, while TCRdb's copy carries only in-frame clones and drops some. The data contain 60,000 to 80,000 clones, roughly four fifths of them singletons. The sample in question was CD4+ or CD8+ T cells sorted from blood, obtained in a trial of the OX40 agonist ivuxolimab. These TCRs come from an adult with an advanced solid tumor such as melanoma, head and neck, liver or kidney cancer.

The V call is TRBV5-6, the J call TRBJ1-1; TRBD1 matches 7 bases. V shed 2 bases, J shed 4 bases, and the junction held 5 bases outside the gene matches. There are 14 residues in the CDR3. Germline V gene data show CDR1 as SGHDT and CDR2 as YYEEEE. CDR3 amino acids: CASSFEQGLTEAFF. CDR3 DNA sequence: TGTGCCAGCAGCTTCGAACAGGGGCTCACTGAAGCTTTCTTT.

The gene calls are TRBV5-8 and TRBJ2-2; 10 bases are shared with TRBD2. The junction had 7 bases not matched to a gene; V was cut back by 4 bases and J by 1 base. Germline CDR1 SGHTS, CDR2 YDEGEE. The CDR3 is 17 amino acids. The CDR3 spells CASSGLGLAVNTGELFF. CDR3 DNA sequence: TGTGCCAGCAGCGGACTAGGACTAGCGGTGAACACCGGGGAGCTGTTTTTT.

The chain joins TRBV4-1 to TRBJ2-1; the match to TRBD1 covers 7 bases. V dropped 2 bases and J dropped 4; count of bases not matched to a gene: 8. Germline assignment: CDR1 MGHRA and CDR2 YSYEKL. CDR3 length: 16 amino acids. The CDR3 DNA is TGCGCCAGCAGCCAATCTAACAGGGGTGCGTACAATGAGCAGTTCTTC. Translation: CASSQSNRGAYNEQFF.

This clone was found once. The V gene is TRBV19, the J gene TRBJ2-3, with TRBD2 identical over 10 bases. Germline V gene data show CDR1 as LNHDA and CDR2 as SQIVND (reference sequence). Unmatched junction bases numbered 5, after V lost 5 bases and J lost 3 bases. The CDR3 has 15 amino acids. The CDR3 spells CASSGSGGTTDTQYF. In DNA, the CDR3 is TGTGCCAGTAGTGGTAGCGGGGGGACGACAGATACGCAGTATTTT.

This clone has just a few counts. The rearrangement uses TRBV18 and TRBJ2-3; 7 bases are shared with TRBD1. The CDR3 extends over 17 amino acids. The germline CDR1 and CDR2 sequences are KGHSH and LQKENI. V was clipped by 3 bases and J by 5 bases; unmatched bases: 14. Here the CDR3 DNA reads TGTGCCAGCTCACCCTCTCTATCCGGGACAGTGGGAGATACGCAGTATTTT. As protein: CASSPSLSGTVGDTQYF.

This clone was found once. The J gene is TRBJ1-3, the V gene TRBV6-6; D gene unclear. The CDR3 is 13 amino acids. Germline CDR1 reads MNHNY; CDR2 reads SVGAGI (reference sequence). V lost 5 bases and J lost 4, with 9 bases in between. CDR3 amino acids: CASSPILGNTIYF. CDR3 nucleotides: TGTGCCAGCAGTCCCATTTTAGGAAACACCATATATTTT.